The 10 T cell receptor beta chains below all came from one sample that was sequenced in a study of CD8 T cells in ankylosing spondylitis. TCRdb itself ran the 5' RACE reads through MiXCR, one entry per CDR3 protein. Of fewer than 250,000 distinct CDR3 sequences in the sample, more than 9% were seen once. The specimen was blood, either unsorted or a sorted T cell fraction (not recorded which). The receptors derive from a male donor with ankylosing spondylitis or in good health (not recorded which).

This clonotype was counted ten times or more. The CDR3 reads CASSSFPSKNQPQHF. For the CDR3, the DNA is TGTGCCAGCAGCTCCTTCCCCAGCAAAAATCAGCCCCAGCATTTT. The chain carries TRBV7-2 and TRBJ1-5; D not resolved. The germline V and J ends were trimmed by 4 bases and 4 bases, with 14 bases remaining between them. Germline loops: CDR1 SGHTA, CDR2 FQGNSA. This CDR3 is 15 amino acids long.

In the case of this clonotype: This may come from a read error, since a much larger clone is one base off. The rearrangement links TRBV28 to TRBJ2-6; the D is unclear. This CDR3 is 17 amino acids long. The ends were cut back, 9 bases at V and 3 bases at J, with 21 bases in the middle. From germline, CDR1 is MDHEN and CDR2 SYDVKM. CDR3 in DNA: TGTGCCAGTGCCCTGACTCTTAGGCTGGGTGGGGCCAACGTCCTGACTTTC. Translated, it gives CASALTLRLGGANVLTF. The whole variable domain, remainder taken from reference TRBV28 and TRBJ2-6, is DVKVTQSSRYLVKRTGEKVFLECVQDMDHENMFWYRQDPGLGLRLIYFSYDVKMKEKGDIPEGYSVSREKKERFSLILESASTNQTSMYLCASALTLRLGGANVLTFGAGSRLTVL.

Ten or more counts support this clonotype. The gene calls are TRBV10-3 and TRBJ2-2; 7 nucleotides agree with TRBD1. V gave up 2 bases and J gave up 2 bases; unmatched junction bases: 2. CDR1 is ENHRY and CDR2 is SYGVKD in the germline V gene. The CDR3 is 15 residues long. The CDR3 spells CAISETGANTGELFF. The CDR3 DNA reads as TGTGCCATCAGTGAGACAGGGGCCAACACCGGGGAGCTGTTTTTT.

The chain combines TRBV12-3 or TRBV12-4 with TRBJ1-4, with D uncertain. V lost 2 bases and J lost 8, with 9 bases in between. This CDR3 is built from 13 residues. CDR3 sequence: CASSLTTGEKLFF. In DNA, the CDR3 is TGTGCCAGCAGTTTAACTACGGGGGAAAAACTGTTTTTT.

Many counts were recorded for this clonotype. This sequence joins TRBV11-1 and TRBJ2-1; the match to TRBD2 covers 8 bases. Germline CDR1 SGHAT, CDR2 FQDESV (reference sequence). The CDR3 consists of 15 residues. V lost 6 bases to trimming and J lost 4 bases; unmatched junction nucleotides: 8. CDR3 nucleotide sequence: TGTGCCAGCAGTACTACTAGCGGCCATTACAATGAGCAGTTCTTC. Translation: CASSTTSGHYNEQFF. Supplemented by reference TRBV11-1 and TRBJ2-1, the full variable domain reads EAEVAQSPRYKITEKSQAVAFWCDPISGHATLYWYRQILGQGPELLVQFQDESVVDDSQLPKDRFSAERLKGVDSTLKIQPAELGDSAMYLCASSTTSGHYNEQFFGPGTRLTVL.

This clonotype was detected ten times or more. The V and J genes are TRBV12-3 or TRBV12-4 and TRBJ2-1; 7 nucleotides line up with TRBD2. This CDR3 has 15 residues. The V and J ends lost 2 bases and 5 bases, in that order; junction bases with no gene match: 6. The CDR3 DNA is TGTGCCAGCAGTTTACCCGTACGGGGGGACAATGAGCAGTTCTTC. This translates into CASSLPVRGDNEQFF.

This clonotype was seen repeatedly, ten times or more. This chain joins TRBV7-2 and TRBJ1-6; possibly TRBD1 for D (5 bases). CDR3 length: 16 amino acids. The V end was cut by 4 bases, the J end by 10 bases, with 20 bases between. Germline V CDR1 and CDR2: SGHTA, FQGNSA. The CDR3 loop is CASSSHASQGGSPLHF. The CDR3 DNA is TGTGCCAGCAGCTCTCACGCATCGCAGGGTGGCTCACCCCTCCACTTT.

This clonotype was detected many times. The chain is built from TRBV5-6 and TRBJ2-3, with D possibly called TRBD1 or TRBD2 (5 bases each). There are 13 residues in the CDR3. CDR1 is SGHDT, CDR2 YYEEEE, per germline. V was shortened by 7 bases and J by 5 bases, with 14 bases between the two germline ends. Written as DNA, the CDR3 is TGTGCCAGCCTTCGGGGCACACGAGATACGCAGTATTTT. It codes for CASLRGTRDTQYF. Complete variable domain (other parts from reference TRBV5-6 and TRBJ2-3): DAGVTQSPTHLIKTRGQQVTLRCSPKSGHDTVSWYQQALGQGPQFIFQYYEEEERQRGNFPDRFSGHQFPNYSSELNVNALLLGDSALYLCASLRGTRDTQYFGPGTRLTVL.

The chain links TRBV7-3 to TRBJ2-2; 8 bases fit TRBD2. Trimming removed 8 bases from V and 7 bases from J; junction bases left unmatched: 12. The CDR3 is 15 amino acids. CDR1 is SGHTA, CDR2 FQGTGA, per germline. The chain's CDR3 is CASARGSGVVGELFF. The CDR3 nucleotides are TGTGCCAGCGCTCGGGGTAGCGGGGTCGTCGGGGAGCTGTTTTTT.

There are a few counts of this clonotype. The chain joins TRBV27 to TRBJ2-1; 10 bases agree with TRBD2. V shed 0 bases and J 9 bases; nucleotides not matched to a gene: 5. Germline CDR1 MNHEY, CDR2 SMNVEV (reference sequence). CDR3 length: 15 residues. The CDR3 here is CASSLSAGGLAEQFF. CDR3 bases: TGTGCCAGCAGTTTATCAGCGGGGGGGCTCGCTGAGCAGTTCTTC.